The 9 T cell receptor beta chains below were found in one sample sequenced in a study of cytomegalovirus exposure and HLA in healthy donors. PCR employed 60 Vbeta and 13 Jbeta primers. This table comes from immunoSEQ multiplex PCR, and its TCRdb copy is limited to in-frame clones, with some not included. Of over 60,000 clones listed, about 75% were seen once; the top ten hold over 10%. Material: PBMCs. The receptors were gathered from a man between 65 and 79 years old in good health and CMV-seronegative.

This clone was recorded a few times. CDR3 in amino acids: CASSRGQGGPSTNEKLFF. The CDR3 DNA reads as TGCGCCAGCAGCCGGGGACAGGGAGGCCCATCAACTAATGAAAAACTGTTTTTT. This sequence joins TRBV5-1 and TRBJ1-4; 9 bases map to TRBD1. CDR3 length: 18 amino acids. From germline, CDR1 is SGHRS and CDR2 YFSETQ. V shed 4 bases and J 0 bases; nucleotides not matched to a gene: 10.

The rearrangement links TRBV10-3 to TRBJ2-5; 7 positions agree with TRBD1. CDR3 size: 13 residues. J lost 5 bases, V lost 6 bases, and 6 bases had no gene match. Germline V gene sequence: CDR1 ENHRY, CDR2 SYGVKD. CDR3 loop: CAIRQGGEETQYF. The DNA for the CDR3 is TGTGCCATCAGGCAAGGGGGCGAGGAGACCCAGTACTTC.

The rearrangement uses TRBV2 and TRBJ1-1, with a tentative D call TRBD1 (5 bases). Deletions cut 3 bases from V and 4 bases from J, with 6 bases between. The CDR3 runs to 12 residues. CDR1 SNHLY and CDR2 FYNNEI come from the germline V gene. The CDR3 nucleotides are TGTGCCAGCAGTGACAGGGTCACTGAAGCTTTCTTT. Translation: CASSDRVTEAFF.

The rearrangement links TRBV4-3 to TRBJ1-5; D remains unclear. Deletions cut 0 bases from V and 4 bases from J, with 10 bases between. Germline CDR1 and CDR2: LGHNA and YSLEER. The CDR3 loop spans 15 amino acids. The CDR3 DNA reads as TGCGCCAGCAGCCAAGAGAGACACCCGAATCAGCCCCAGCATTTT. Protein product: CASSQERHPNQPQHF.

V gene TRBV9 combines with J gene TRBJ2-5, with 8 bases that match TRBD2. Germline V CDR1 and CDR2: SGDLS, YYNGEE. This CDR3 contains 14 residues. Unmatched junction bases numbered 5, after V lost 3 bases and J lost 4 bases. The CDR3 loop is CASSASGGGETQYF. The CDR3 DNA sequence: TGTGCCAGCAGCGCGAGCGGGGGCGGAGAGACCCAGTACTTC.

The rearrangement links TRBV19 to TRBJ2-5; 11 bases agree with TRBD2. V dropped 3 bases and J dropped 4; count of bases not matched to a gene: 4. Germline CDR1 is LNHDA and CDR2 is SQIVND (reference sequence). CDR3 length equals 15 residues. Here the CDR3 reads CASSIGSGRGETQYF. CDR3 in DNA: TGTGCCAGTAGTATCGGTAGCGGGAGGGGAGAGACCCAGTACTTC.

V and J are TRBV6-5 and TRBJ2-7; D is perhaps TRBD1 (5 bases). CDR1 is MNHEY, CDR2 SVGAGI, per germline. V was trimmed by 2 bases and J by 3 bases, leaving 14 bases between them. This CDR3 spans 15 amino acids. The CDR3 region has the DNA TGTGCCAGCAGTTACGCCTCAGGGAACGACTACGAGCAGTACTTC. This codes for CASSYASGNDYEQYF.

A single count supports this clone. The chain combines TRBV5-5 with TRBJ1-1, with 8 bases fitting TRBD1. Germline CDR1 and CDR2: SGHKS and YYEKEE (reference sequence). There are 14 residues in the CDR3. Germline trimming cut 7 bases from V and 1 base from J; bases unmatched to any gene: 6. The CDR3 nucleotides are TGTGCCAGCGCCAGGACAGGGCCGAACACTGAAGCTTTCTTT. The encoded protein is CASARTGPNTEAFF. Full variable domain (outside the CDR3, taken from reference TRBV5-5 and TRBJ1-1): DAGVTQSPTHLIKTRGQQVTLRCSPISGHKSVSWYQQVLGQGPQFIFQYYEKEERGRGNFPDRFSARQFPNYSSELNVNALLLGDSALYLCASARTGPNTEAFFGQGTRLTVV.

V gene TRBV4-1 combines with J gene TRBJ2-3; D is possibly TRBD2 (5 bases). The CDR3 is 12 residues long. Germline loops: CDR1 MGHRA, CDR2 YSYEKL. V was trimmed by 1 base and J by 8 bases, leaving 7 bases between them. The chain's CDR3 is CASSQGGFTQYF. DNA for the CDR3: TGCGCCAGCAGCCAAGGAGGGTTTACGCAGTATTTT.